The rows below give T cell receptor beta chains drawn from one sample of a study of blood T cell repertoires in COVID-19. TCRdb's copy holds only in-frame clones and misses some; the assay was immunoSEQ multiplex PCR. This table holds around 250,000 clones, 86% found once. Material: peripheral blood. Every receptor here comes from a man aged 40-49 years with active or convalescent COVID-19. CDR3s include the opening cysteine and the closing phenylalanine or tryptophan. Fields, in order: CDR3 length, J gene, V gene, D gene, clone size, CDR3 protein, CDR3 DNA. A D gene is named only where the DNA matches it firmly. Expanded clones are given a class, and other clones once, few, many or no size at all.

>15|TRBJ1-4|TRBV11-3|-|many
CASSPPEGVEEKLFF
TGTGCCAGCAGCCCCCCTGAGGGGGTCGAAGAAAAACTGTTTTTT
>13|TRBJ1-4|TRBV30|TRBD1|-
CAASGTGNEKLFF
TGTGCCGCGTCCGGGACAGGGAACGAAAAACTGTTTTTT
>14|TRBJ1-1|TRBV27|-|-
CASSSPNGRTEAFF
TGTGCCAGCAGTTCCCCCAACGGCAGGACTGAAGCTTTCTTT
>14|TRBJ1-1|TRBV20-1|TRBD1|-
CSASVRGGSTEAFF
TGCAGTGCTAGTGTCAGAGGGGGCTCCACTGAAGCTTTCTTT
>16|TRBJ2-1|TRBV24-1|TRBD2|-
CATSDLAASGSYEQFF
TGTGCCACCAGTGATTTGGCAGCTAGCGGGAGTTATGAGCAGTTCTTC
>13|TRBJ2-7|TRBV28|-|-
CASRRTSPYEQYF
TGTGCCAGCCGAAGGACAAGCCCCTACGAGCAGTACTTC
>11|TRBJ2-1|TRBV2|TRBD2|-
CASSDSGGQFF
TGTGCCAGCAGTGATTCGGGAGGTCAGTTCTTC
>16|TRBJ1-2|TRBV14|-|once
CASSQSPRGVMDGYTF
TGTGCCAGCAGCCAATCCCCCCGGGGGGTGATGGATGGCTACACCTTC
>15|TRBJ2-5|TRBV5-4|TRBD1|-
CASSLTGQGGETQYF
TGTGCCAGCAGCCTGACAGGACAGGGAGGCGAGACCCAGTACTTC
>16|TRBJ2-7|TRBV7-6|-|once
CASSLGFGNSLGEQYF
TGTGCCAGCAGCTTAGGGTTCGGGAACTCGCTCGGCGAGCAGTACTTC